What follows describes a single T cell receptor beta chain. Its antigen is unidentified. The sample originates from a study of CXCR3-negative and CXCR3-positive naive CD8 T cells. All TRB cDNA libraries came from 5' RACE performed with UMI labels. Following a re-call of the 5' RACE reads, TCRdb has one entry per CDR3 protein and lacks DNA. Recorded here are about 50,000 distinct CDR3 sequences; the top ten clones represent 0.56%. The CDR3 length is 16 residues. The V gene's germline CDR1 is SGDLS and CDR2 YYNGEE. Study observations and caveats: Higher TRB CDR3 hydrophobicity marked CXCR3-positive naive cells relative to CXCR3-negative naive cells.

This sequence joins TRBV9 and TRBJ2-1; the D call from TCRdb, TRBD2, cannot be confirmed without DNA. The sequence was collected from a human donor in good health. Some clones in this sample may be carry-over from other donors' samples. Sample: naive CXCR3+ CD8+ T cells from blood. Documented subset: CD45RO-CCR7+CD27+CD95- naive CD8+ T cells expressing CXCR3 (TNR3+). The CDR3 sequence: CASSVGLADSYNEQFF. Full variable domain (remainder filled in from reference TRBV9 and TRBJ2-1): DSGVTQTPKHLITATGQRVTLRCSPRSGDLSVYWYQQSLDQGLQFLIQYYNGEERAKGNILERFSAQQFPDLHSELNLSSLELGDSALYFCASSVGLADSYNEQFFGPGTRLTVL.